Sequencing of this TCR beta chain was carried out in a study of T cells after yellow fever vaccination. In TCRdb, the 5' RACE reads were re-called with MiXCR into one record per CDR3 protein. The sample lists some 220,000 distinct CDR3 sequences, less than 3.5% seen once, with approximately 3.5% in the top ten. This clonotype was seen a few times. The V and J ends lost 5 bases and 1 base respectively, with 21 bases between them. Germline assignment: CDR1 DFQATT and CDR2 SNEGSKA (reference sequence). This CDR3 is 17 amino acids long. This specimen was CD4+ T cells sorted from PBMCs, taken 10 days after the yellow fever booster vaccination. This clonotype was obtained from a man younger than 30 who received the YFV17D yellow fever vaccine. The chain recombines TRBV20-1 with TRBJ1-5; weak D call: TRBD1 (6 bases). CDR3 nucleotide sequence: TGCAGTGCTCGCCCCCGGGCAGGGGATGACAGCAATCAGCCCCAGCATTTT. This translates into CSARPRAGDDSNQPQHF.